One and the same sample provided the 27 T cell receptor beta chains below, sequenced in a study of shared clonotypes between healthy human individuals. Repertoires were generated with immunoSEQ multiplex PCR, while TCRdb's copy carries only in-frame clones and drops some. The sample shows roughly 320,000 clones, around 87% of them seen only once. Specimen: memory CD8+ T cells sorted from blood. The subset denotes: CD45RO+ cells pooled with CCR7-negative TemRA cells. The receptors come from a man between 18 and 35 years old in good health.

The chain recombines TRBV2 with TRBJ1-1; D not certain. The germline V and J ends were trimmed by 1 base and 6 bases, with 18 bases remaining between them. This CDR3 spans 16 amino acids. Germline CDR1 and CDR2: SNHLY and FYNNEI. The CDR3 DNA reads as TGTGCCAGCAGTGAAGAGGGCGGATGGGGAACCTCTGAAGCTTTCTTT. It specifies CASSEEGGWGTSEAFF.

This rearrangement joins TRBV2 to TRBJ2-7; D perhaps matches TRBD1 (5 bases). This CDR3 is built from 13 residues. V lost 7 bases, J lost 3 bases, and 13 bases lay in between. Germline CDR1 and CDR2: SNHLY and FYNNEI. Written as DNA, the CDR3 is TGTGCCAGCATCAGGGCAGTCCACTACGAGCAGTACTTC. It is translated as CASIRAVHYEQYF. The complete variable domain, with remaining parts taken from reference TRBV2 and TRBJ2-7, reads EPEVTQTPSHQVTQMGQEVILRCVPISNHLYFYWYRQILGQKVEFLVSFYNNEISEKSEIFDDQFSVERPDGSNFTLKIRSTKLEDSAMYFCASIRAVHYEQYFGPGTRLTVT.

This clone was found once. The rearrangement links TRBV4-1 to TRBJ1-2, with unresolved D. There are 15 residues in the CDR3. CDR1 is MGHRA, CDR2 YSYEKL, per germline. Trimming took 1 base from V and 4 from J, leaving 13 bases between them. CDR3 sequence: CASSQVGGTFYGYTF. In DNA, the CDR3 is TGCGCCAGCAGCCAAGTTGGAGGTACCTTCTATGGCTACACCTTC.

This clone was seen only once. The chain links TRBV18 to TRBJ2-3, with 9 bases aligning to TRBD2. J lost 6 bases, V lost 0 bases, and 4 bases had no gene match. The CDR3 is made up of 15 amino acids. Germline V gene sequence: CDR1 KGHSH, CDR2 LQKENI. For the CDR3, the DNA is TGTGCCAGCTCACCACCGGTAGCGGGGGTGGATACGCAGTATTTT. Translation gives CASSPPVAGVDTQYF.

V gene TRBV18 combines with J gene TRBJ2-7; possible D gene TRBD1, 6 bases. The CDR3 contains 13 residues. Germline values: CDR1 KGHSH, CDR2 LQKENI. Trimming stripped 2 bases from V and 7 bases from J, with 12 bases between. CDR3 in amino acids: CASSPTGNGEQYF. In DNA, the CDR3 is TGTGCCAGCTCACCAACAGGGAATGGAGAGCAGTACTTC.

The chain employs TRBV5-6 and TRBJ1-5; D remains ambiguous. Per germline, CDR1 SGHDT and CDR2 YYEEEE. The V and J ends lost 0 bases and 7 bases respectively, with 11 bases between them. This CDR3 is built from 14 residues. CDR3 nucleotide sequence: TGTGCCAGCAGCTTGGGGCAGGACGGGCAGCCCCAGCATTTT. Protein sequence: CASSLGQDGQPQHF.

The chain recombines TRBV5-1 with TRBJ2-2; TRBD2 matches at 9 bases. Germline CDR1 and CDR2: SGHRS and YFSETQ. The CDR3 runs to 18 residues. Germline trimming cut 2 bases from V and 7 bases from J; bases unmatched to any gene: 15. The CDR3 reads CASSFLGQGSGSGGELFF. CDR3 bases: TGCGCCAGCAGCTTTTTGGGACAAGGTAGCGGGAGCGGCGGGGAGCTGTTTTTT.

The chain carries TRBV28 and TRBJ2-7; TRBD1 might be the D (5 bases). CDR1 and CDR2 (germline): MDHEN, SYDVKM. CDR3 length equals 12 residues. V was pared by 8 bases and J by 6 bases, with 14 bases between. CDR3 residues: CASLSLRGEQYF. The CDR3 coding sequence is TGTGCCAGCCTAAGCCTTAGGGGCGAGCAGTACTTC.

The rearrangement links TRBV4-3 to TRBJ2-1, with D tentatively TRBD1 (6 bases). The V gene's germline CDR1 is LGHNA and CDR2 YSLEER. This CDR3 comprises 14 residues. V dropped 0 bases and J dropped 8 bases, with 11 bases sitting between them. The CDR3 nucleotides read TGCGCCAGCAGCCAAGATTGGGACACCGATGAGCAGTTCTTC. This sequence encodes CASSQDWDTDEQFF.

This sequence joins TRBV4-2 and TRBJ1-5, with D perhaps matching TRBD1 (5 bases). With 1 base removed from V and 3 bases from J, the gap between germline ends came to 10 bases. The CDR3 sequence is 15 residues long. The germline V gene has CDR1 LGHNA and CDR2 YNFKEQ. CDR3 loop: CASSQVTGLNQPQHF. In nucleotides, the CDR3 is TGTGCCAGCAGCCAAGTAACAGGTCTCAATCAGCCCCAGCATTTT.

J is TRBJ2-5 and V is TRBV5-6; 8 positions agree with TRBD1. Germline V gene data show CDR1 as SGHDT and CDR2 as YYEEEE. With 1 base clipped from V and 5 bases from J, the junction kept 1 base outside the gene matches. The CDR3 has 13 amino acids. The CDR3 region is CASSLPGGETQYF. For the CDR3, the DNA is TGTGCCAGCAGCTTGCCAGGGGGCGAGACCCAGTACTTC.

This sequence joins TRBV13 and TRBJ2-3, with a weak D call TRBD1 (7 bases). Germline loops: CDR1 PRHDT, CDR2 FYEKMQ (reference sequence). V lost 5 bases to trimming and J lost 0 bases, with 12 bases between them. The CDR3 spans 15 residues. The CDR3 spells CASSTRGTSTDTQYF. The DNA of the CDR3 is TGTGCCAGCAGCACCAGGGGGACTAGCACAGATACGCAGTATTTT.

This clone was detected a few times. V usage is TRBV7-9 and J usage is TRBJ1-2; no reliable D call. Germline assignment: CDR1 SEHNR and CDR2 FQNEAQ (reference sequence). This CDR3 has 14 amino acids. V lost 5 bases to trimming and J lost 4 bases, with 14 bases between them. This CDR3 reads CASSLLVNLYGYTF. The CDR3 nucleotides are TGTGCCAGCAGCCTCTTGGTTAACCTCTATGGCTACACCTTC.

In its sample, this clone was seen once. The V and J genes are TRBV7-2 and TRBJ1-1, with a tentative D call TRBD1 (5 bases). The germline V gene has CDR1 SGHTA and CDR2 FQGNSA. V lost 1 base to trimming and J lost 4 bases, with 10 bases between them. This CDR3 has 14 amino acids. In DNA, the CDR3 is TGTGCCAGCAGCTTAGTAACAGGTCCCACTGAAGCTTTCTTT. This encodes CASSLVTGPTEAFF.

The chain couples TRBV6-5 to TRBJ1-5; TRBD1 aligns across 11 bases. The CDR3 contains 15 residues. Germline CDR1 and CDR2: MNHEY and SVGAGI. The J segment lost 4 bases and the V segment lost 6 bases, leaving 5 bases of the junction unmatched. CDR3 nucleotides: TGTGCCAGCAGGGCCGGGACAGGGGGTAATCAGCCCCAGCATTTT. This codes for CASRAGTGGNQPQHF.

This chain uses TRBV5-1 with TRBJ2-5, with a possible D match to TRBD2 (7 bases). Trimming stripped 4 bases from V and 2 bases from J, with 18 bases between. The CDR3 is 16 amino acids. Per germline, CDR1 SGHRS and CDR2 YFSETQ. The CDR3 nucleotides read TGCGCCAGCAGCCCGGGGGGCGGGGGCCTACAAGAGACCCAGTACTTC. Translating it yields CASSPGGGGLQETQYF.

This chain joins TRBV10-1 and TRBJ1-2; D gene unclear. The V and J ends lost 8 bases and 6 bases respectively, with 10 bases between them. The length of the CDR3 is 11 residues. Germline V CDR1 and CDR2: WNHNN, SYGVQD (reference sequence). The CDR3 reads CASGDSHGYTF. In nucleotides, the CDR3 is TGCGCCAGCGGCGACTCTCATGGCTACACCTTC.

This clone occurred once. The rearrangement links TRBV30 to TRBJ2-7; possibly TRBD1 or TRBD2 for D (5 bases each). V lost 1 base and J 7 bases, leaving 14 bases between the germline ends. This CDR3 has 13 residues. Germline V gives CDR1 GTSNPN, CDR2 SVGIG (reference sequence). The CDR3: CAWSEGRTREQYF. CDR3 DNA: TGTGCCTGGAGTGAGGGACGCACGAGAGAGCAGTACTTC.

V is TRBV28 and J is TRBJ2-7; TRBD2 is a possible D gene (6 bases). CDR3 length: 16 amino acids. V lost 2 bases and J 0 bases, leaving 14 bases between the germline ends. CDR1 is MDHEN, CDR2 SYDVKM, per germline. CDR3 coding DNA: TGTGCCAGCAGTTTAGGCCCGGGGGTGGACTCCTACGAGCAGTACTTC. This translates into CASSLGPGVDSYEQYF.

V is TRBV7-9 and J is TRBJ2-1, with a weak D call TRBD2 (6 bases). The V end lost 5 bases, the J end lost 5 bases, and 16 bases lay between the germline ends. The length of the CDR3 is 15 residues. Germline V gene sequence: CDR1 SEHNR, CDR2 FQNEAQ (reference sequence). For the CDR3, the DNA is TGTGCCAGCAGCCCGGCGGGGACGGAGGACAATGAGCAGTTCTTC. Its translation is CASSPAGTEDNEQFF.

The chain links TRBV4-1 to TRBJ2-7; tentatively, D is TRBD1 (6 bases). CDR1 MGHRA and CDR2 YSYEKL come from the germline V gene. CDR3 size: 14 residues. The CDR3 DNA follows: TGCGCTACCGCACAGGGACCCACATCCTACGAGCAGTACTTC. It yields the protein CATAQGPTSYEQYF.

The sample holds one count of this clone. The chain has TRBV4-3 and TRBJ2-6; a possible D gene is TRBD1 (6 bases). The CDR3 is 16 residues long. Germline loops: CDR1 LGHNA, CDR2 YSLEER. Trimming cost V 5 bases and J 2 bases, with 13 bases left between them. Here the CDR3 DNA reads TGCGCCAGCAGCTCAGGGGAAGAAACTGGGGCCAACGTCCTGACTTTC. Residues: CASSSGEETGANVLTF.

This rearrangement joins TRBV5-1 to TRBJ2-7; TRBD2 is a possible D gene (5 bases). Germline CDR1 reads SGHRS; CDR2 reads YFSETQ. The length of the CDR3 is 15 residues. Trimming took off 1 base at V and 7 bases at J, with 18 bases between the two ends. In nucleotides, the CDR3 is TGCGCCAGCAGCTTGATTGGACCGAGAGGGTATGAGCAGTACTTC. This translates into CASSLIGPRGYEQYF.

Concerning this clone itself: Other DNA sequences in the sample encode the same CDR3. The chain employs TRBV4-1 and TRBJ2-5; D unresolved. Trimming removed 0 bases at V and 1 base at J, with 12 bases between. CDR1 and CDR2 (germline): MGHRA, YSYEKL. The CDR3 totals 16 residues. Here the CDR3 DNA reads TGCGCCAGCAGCCAAGATCCCACCGGTCTCCAAGAGACCCAGTACTTC. Translating it yields CASSQDPTGLQETQYF.

The chain recombines TRBV9 with TRBJ2-7, with D possibly TRBD1 on 6 matching bases. This CDR3 comprises 14 residues. Germline CDR1 and CDR2: SGDLS and YYNGEE. Trimming shortened V by 4 bases and J by 3 bases, and 14 bases separated the two germline ends. This CDR3 reads CASSPPNRDYEQYF. The CDR3 bases are TGTGCCAGCAGCCCACCGAACAGGGACTACGAGCAGTACTTC.

The chain links TRBV9 to TRBJ2-2, with TRBD2 matching over 13 bases. V shed 3 bases and J 10 bases; nucleotides not matched to a gene: 15. Germline V gives CDR1 SGDLS, CDR2 YYNGEE. This CDR3 region has 18 residues. CDR3 residues: CASSARPQGLAGMEELFF. DNA of the CDR3: TGTGCCAGCAGCGCTCGACCTCAGGGACTAGCGGGAATGGAGGAGCTGTTTTTT.

This clone was counted ten times or more. The rearrangement uses TRBV9 and TRBJ2-7, with D tentatively TRBD2 (5 bases). The ends were cut back, 0 bases at V and 1 base at J, with 14 bases in the middle. The CDR3 consists of 16 residues. The germline V gene has CDR1 SGDLS and CDR2 YYNGEE. The CDR3 here is CASSVGASFLSYEQYF. CDR3 nucleotides: TGTGCCAGCAGCGTAGGGGCTAGCTTCCTATCCTACGAGCAGTACTTC.